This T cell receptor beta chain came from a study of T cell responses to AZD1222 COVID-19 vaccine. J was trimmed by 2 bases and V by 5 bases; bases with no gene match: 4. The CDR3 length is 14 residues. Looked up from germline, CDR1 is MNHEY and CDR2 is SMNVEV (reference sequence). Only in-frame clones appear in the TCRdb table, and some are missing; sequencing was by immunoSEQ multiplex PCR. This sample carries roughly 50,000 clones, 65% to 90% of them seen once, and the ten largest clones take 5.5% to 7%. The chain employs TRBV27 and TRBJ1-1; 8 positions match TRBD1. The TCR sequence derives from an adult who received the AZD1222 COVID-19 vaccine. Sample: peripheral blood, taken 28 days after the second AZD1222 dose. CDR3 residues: CASSRDRYNTEAFF. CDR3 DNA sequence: TGTGCCAGCAGTAGGGACAGGTATAACACTGAAGCTTTCTTT.